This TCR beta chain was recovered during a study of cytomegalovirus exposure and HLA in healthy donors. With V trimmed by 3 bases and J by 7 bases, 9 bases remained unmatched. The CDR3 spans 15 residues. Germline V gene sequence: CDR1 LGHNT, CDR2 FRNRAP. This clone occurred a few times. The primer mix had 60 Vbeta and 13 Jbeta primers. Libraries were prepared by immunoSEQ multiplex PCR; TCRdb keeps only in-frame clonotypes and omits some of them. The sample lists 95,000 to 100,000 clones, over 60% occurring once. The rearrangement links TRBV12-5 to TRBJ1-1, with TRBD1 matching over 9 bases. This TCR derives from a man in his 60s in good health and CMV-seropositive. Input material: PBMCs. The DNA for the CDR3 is TGTGCTAGTGGTTTTATTACAGGGGGCTTAGGTGAAGCTTTCTTT. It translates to CASGFITGGLGEAFF.